A single sample is the source of the 7 T cell receptor beta chains below, sequenced in a study of blood T cell repertoires in COVID-19. Clones were read by immunoSEQ multiplex PCR, and TCRdb kept only the in-frame ones, dropping some. The sample lists tens of thousands of clones, 81% occurring once. Sequencing input: peripheral blood. Receptors were obtained from a man older than 75 with acute or convalescent COVID-19.

This clone was counted between two and nine times. The rearrangement joins TRBV27 to TRBJ2-7; D perhaps matches TRBD2 (6 bases). Trimming shortened V by 7 bases and J by 0 bases, and 19 bases separated the two germline ends. CDR1 and CDR2 (germline): MNHEY, SMNVEV (reference sequence). This CDR3 has 16 amino acids. Written as DNA, the CDR3 is TGTGCCAGCACCACGGCGGGACGGAGGGACTCCTACGAGCAGTACTTC. The encoded protein is CASTTAGRRDSYEQYF.

The genes are TRBV5-6 and TRBJ2-5; weak D call: TRBD1 (5 bases). The CDR3 is 14 amino acids. Trimming removed 1 base from V and 7 bases from J, with 14 bases in between. The germline V gene encodes CDR1 SGHDT and CDR2 YYEEEE. In nucleotides, the CDR3 is TGTGCCAGCAGCTTGAGTGACAGCCCGGGGACCCAGTACTTC. Encoded protein: CASSLSDSPGTQYF.

This rearrangement joins TRBV18 to TRBJ2-2, with D uncertain. This CDR3 region has 14 residues. With 2 bases removed from V and 6 bases from J, the gap between germline ends came to 10 bases. Per the germline V gene, CDR1 is KGHSH and CDR2 is LQKENI. CDR3 in amino acids: CASSPRQVSGELFF. The CDR3 DNA is TGTGCCAGCTCACCAAGGCAGGTGTCCGGGGAGCTGTTTTTT.

This clone was detected once. The chain employs TRBV29-1 and TRBJ1-5; perhaps TRBD1 as D (5 bases). This CDR3 contains 12 residues. Germline V gives CDR1 SQVTM, CDR2 ANQGSEA. Trimming shortened V by 4 bases and J by 7 bases, and 11 bases separated the two germline ends. The CDR3 DNA reads TGCAGCGTTGTAGGGGCTGGACAGCCCCAGCATTTT. Residues: CSVVGAGQPQHF.

The chain recombines TRBV19 with TRBJ2-7, with unresolved D. CDR1 and CDR2 (germline): LNHDA, SQIVND (reference sequence). Trimming cost V 2 bases and J 6 bases, with 14 bases left between them. This CDR3 is built from 14 residues. Written as DNA, the CDR3 is TGTGCCAGTAGTATAATTAATGCGGCTTCCGAGCAGTACTTC. This translates into CASSIINAASEQYF.

This chain joins TRBV9 and TRBJ2-7; TRBD1 agrees at 8 bases. This CDR3 has 15 residues. CDR1 and CDR2 from the germline V gene are SGDLS and YYNGEE. V lost 0 bases and J lost 2; bases outside the gene matches: 4. DNA of the CDR3: TGTGCCAGCAGCGTAGGGTGGACAGGGACCTACGAGCAGTACTTC. This translates into CASSVGWTGTYEQYF. Full variable domain (missing parts from reference TRBV9 and TRBJ2-7): DSGVTQTPKHLITATGQRVTLRCSPRSGDLSVYWYQQSLDQGLQFLIQYYNGEERAKGNILERFSAQQFPDLHSELNLSSLELGDSALYFCASSVGWTGTYEQYFGPGTRLTVT.

This chain joins TRBV6-1 and TRBJ2-4; 14 nucleotides line up with TRBD2. With 3 bases clipped from V and 5 bases from J, the junction kept 6 bases outside the gene matches. CDR3 length: 17 amino acids. Germline CDR1 is MNHNS and CDR2 is SASEGT. CDR3 residues: CASSDSGLAGGQNIQYF. Written as DNA, the CDR3 is TGTGCCAGCAGTGATTCCGGACTAGCGGGAGGACAAAACATTCAGTACTTC.